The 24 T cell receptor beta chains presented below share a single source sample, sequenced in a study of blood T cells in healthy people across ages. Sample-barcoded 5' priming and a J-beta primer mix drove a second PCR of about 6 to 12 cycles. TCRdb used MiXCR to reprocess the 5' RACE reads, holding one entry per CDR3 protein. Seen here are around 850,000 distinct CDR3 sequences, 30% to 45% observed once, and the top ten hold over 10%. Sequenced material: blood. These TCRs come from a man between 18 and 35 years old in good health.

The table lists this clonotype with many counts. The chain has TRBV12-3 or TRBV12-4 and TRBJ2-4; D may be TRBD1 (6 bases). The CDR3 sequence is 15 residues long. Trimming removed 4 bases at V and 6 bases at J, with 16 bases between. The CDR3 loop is CASSSPGHLLNIQYF. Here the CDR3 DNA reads TGTGCCAGCAGTTCACCGGGACACCTTCTAAACATTCAGTACTTC.

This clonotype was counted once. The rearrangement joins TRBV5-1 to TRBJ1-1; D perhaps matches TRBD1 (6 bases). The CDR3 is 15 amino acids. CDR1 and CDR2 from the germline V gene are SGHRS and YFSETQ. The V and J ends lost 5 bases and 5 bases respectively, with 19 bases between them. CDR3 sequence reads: CASRRPSWGATEAFF. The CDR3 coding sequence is TGCGCCAGCAGGAGGCCATCCTGGGGGGCTACTGAAGCTTTCTTT.

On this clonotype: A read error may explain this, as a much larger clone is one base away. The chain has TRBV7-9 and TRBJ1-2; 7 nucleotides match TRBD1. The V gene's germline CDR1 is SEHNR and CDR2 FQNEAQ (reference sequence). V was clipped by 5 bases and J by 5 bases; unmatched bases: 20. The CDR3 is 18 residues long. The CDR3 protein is CASSPTLGAGGTLYGYTF. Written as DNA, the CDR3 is TGTGCCAGCAGCCCGACCTTGGGAGCAGGGGGTACACTTTATGGCTACACCTTC.

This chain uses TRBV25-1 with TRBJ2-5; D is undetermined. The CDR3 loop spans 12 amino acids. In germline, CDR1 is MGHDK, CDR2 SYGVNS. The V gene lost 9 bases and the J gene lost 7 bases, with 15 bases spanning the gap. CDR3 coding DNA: TGTGCCAGTCAAGACTTGGGAAGGACCCAGTACTTC. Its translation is CASQDLGRTQYF.

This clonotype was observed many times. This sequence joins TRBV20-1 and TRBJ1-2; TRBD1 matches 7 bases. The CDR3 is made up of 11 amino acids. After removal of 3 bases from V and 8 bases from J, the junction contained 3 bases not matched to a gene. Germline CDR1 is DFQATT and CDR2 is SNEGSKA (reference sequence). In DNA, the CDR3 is TGCAGTGCTAGTCGGACAGGAGGCTACACCTTC. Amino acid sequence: CSASRTGGYTF.

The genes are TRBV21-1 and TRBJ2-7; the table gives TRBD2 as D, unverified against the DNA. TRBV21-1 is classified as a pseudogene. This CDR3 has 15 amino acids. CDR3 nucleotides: TGTGCCAGCAACCCTAAGCGGGGGGGTATCAATGAGCAGTACTTC. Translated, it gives CASNPKRGGINEQYF.

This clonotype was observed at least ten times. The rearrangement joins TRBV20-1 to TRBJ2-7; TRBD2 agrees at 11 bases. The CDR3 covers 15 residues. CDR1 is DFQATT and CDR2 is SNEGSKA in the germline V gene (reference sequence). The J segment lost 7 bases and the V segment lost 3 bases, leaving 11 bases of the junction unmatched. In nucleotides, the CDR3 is TGCAGTGCTAGTGAACTAGCGGGGGACCCTAGGGAGCAGTACTTC. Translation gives CSASELAGDPREQYF.

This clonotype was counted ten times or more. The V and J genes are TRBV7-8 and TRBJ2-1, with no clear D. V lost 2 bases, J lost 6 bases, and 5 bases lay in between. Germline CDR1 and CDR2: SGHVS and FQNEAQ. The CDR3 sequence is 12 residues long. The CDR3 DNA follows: TGTGCCAGCAGCTTATTGCCCAATGAGCAGTTCTTC. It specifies CASSLLPNEQFF.

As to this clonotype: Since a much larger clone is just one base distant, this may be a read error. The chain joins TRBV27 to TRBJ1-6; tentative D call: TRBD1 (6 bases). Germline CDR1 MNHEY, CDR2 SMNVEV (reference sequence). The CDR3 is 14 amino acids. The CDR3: CASSWGRGNPPLHF. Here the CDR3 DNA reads TGTGCCAGCAGTTGGGGCAGGGGTAATCCACCCCTCCACTTT.

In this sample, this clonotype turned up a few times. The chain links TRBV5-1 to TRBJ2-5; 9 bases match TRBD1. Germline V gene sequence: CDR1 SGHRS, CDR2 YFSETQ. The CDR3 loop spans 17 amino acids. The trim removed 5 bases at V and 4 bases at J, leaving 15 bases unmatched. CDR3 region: CASSSQPGQGNLETQYF. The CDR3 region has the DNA TGCGCCAGCAGTTCACAACCGGGACAGGGAAATTTAGAGACCCAGTACTTC.

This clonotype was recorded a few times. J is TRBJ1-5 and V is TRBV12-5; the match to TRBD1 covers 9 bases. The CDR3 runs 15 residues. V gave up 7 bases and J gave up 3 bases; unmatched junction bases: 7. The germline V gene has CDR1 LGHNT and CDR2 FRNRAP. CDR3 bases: TGTGCTAGTGCCCTGGGACAGGGCCTCAATCAGCCCCAGCATTTT. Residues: CASALGQGLNQPQHF.

This CDR3 is CASSLRPGLDNSPLHF. CDR3 in DNA: TGCGCCAGCAGCTTGAGACCGGGGCTCGATAATTCACCCCTCCACTTT. V gene TRBV5-1 combines with J gene TRBJ1-6; tentative D call: TRBD1 (5 bases). Trimming took off 1 base at V and 5 bases at J, with 13 bases between the two ends. The CDR3 is made up of 16 amino acids. From germline, CDR1 is SGHRS and CDR2 YFSETQ.

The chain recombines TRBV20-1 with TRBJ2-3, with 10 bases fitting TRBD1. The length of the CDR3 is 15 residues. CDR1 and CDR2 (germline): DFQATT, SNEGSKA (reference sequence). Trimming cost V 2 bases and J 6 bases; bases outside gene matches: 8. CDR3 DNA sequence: TGCAGTGCTAGACCGGGGACAGGGGCGATGGATACGCAGTATTTT. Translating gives CSARPGTGAMDTQYF.

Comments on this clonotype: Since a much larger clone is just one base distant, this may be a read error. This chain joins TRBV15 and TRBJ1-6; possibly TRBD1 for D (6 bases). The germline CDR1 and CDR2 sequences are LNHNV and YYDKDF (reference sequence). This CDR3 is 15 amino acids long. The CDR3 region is CATSRQNRANSPPHF. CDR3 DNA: TGTGCCACCAGCAGACAGAACAGGGCTAATTCACCCCCCCACTTT. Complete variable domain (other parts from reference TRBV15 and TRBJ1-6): DAMVIQNPRYQVTQFGKPVTLSCSQTLNHNVMYWYQQKSSQAPKLLFHYYDKDFNNEADTPDNFQSRRPNTSFCFLDIRSPGLGDTAMYLCATSRQNRANSPPHFGNGTRLTVT.

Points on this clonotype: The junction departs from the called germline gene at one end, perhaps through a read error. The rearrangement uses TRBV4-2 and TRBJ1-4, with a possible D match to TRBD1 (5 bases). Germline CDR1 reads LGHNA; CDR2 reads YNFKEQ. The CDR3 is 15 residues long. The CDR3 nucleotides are TGTGCCAGTAGCCAAGGTGACAGAACTAATGAAAAACTGTTTTTT. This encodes CASSQGDRTNEKLFF.

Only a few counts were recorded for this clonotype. CDR3 region: CASSQELQGTGAGANVLTF. Written as DNA, the CDR3 is TGTGCCAGCAGCCAGGAATTACAGGGAACTGGCGCCGGGGCCAACGTCCTGACTTTC. This chain connects TRBV4-2 to TRBJ2-6; possible D gene TRBD1, 6 bases. With 3 bases removed from V and 4 bases from J, the gap between germline ends came to 22 bases. This CDR3 contains 19 residues. The germline V gene has CDR1 LGHNA and CDR2 YNFKEQ.

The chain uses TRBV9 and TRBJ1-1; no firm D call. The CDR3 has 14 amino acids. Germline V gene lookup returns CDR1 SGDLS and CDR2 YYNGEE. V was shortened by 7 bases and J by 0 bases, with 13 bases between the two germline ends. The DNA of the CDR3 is TGTGCCAGCGGCCCCAGCCCCATGAACACTGAAGCTTTCTTT. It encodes CASGPSPMNTEAFF.

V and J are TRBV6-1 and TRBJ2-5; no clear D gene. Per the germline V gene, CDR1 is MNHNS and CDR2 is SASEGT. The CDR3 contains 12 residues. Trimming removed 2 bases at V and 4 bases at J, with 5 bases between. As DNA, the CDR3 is TGTGCCAGCAGTGAATCGGGAGAGACCCAGTACTTC. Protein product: CASSESGETQYF.

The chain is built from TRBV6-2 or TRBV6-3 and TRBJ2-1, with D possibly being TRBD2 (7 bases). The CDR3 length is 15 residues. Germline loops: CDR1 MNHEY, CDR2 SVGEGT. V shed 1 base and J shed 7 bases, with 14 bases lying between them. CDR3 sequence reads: CASSYWGGASNEQFF. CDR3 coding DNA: TGTGCCAGCAGTTACTGGGGGGGCGCCTCTAATGAGCAGTTCTTC.

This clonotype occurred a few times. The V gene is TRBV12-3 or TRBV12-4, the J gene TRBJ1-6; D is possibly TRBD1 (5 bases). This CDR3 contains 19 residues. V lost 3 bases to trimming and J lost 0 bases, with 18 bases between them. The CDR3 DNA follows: TGTGCCAGCAGTTTGTCCCTCCGGGGGGTGAGCTCCTATAATTCACCCCTCCACTTT. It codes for CASSLSLRGVSSYNSPLHF.

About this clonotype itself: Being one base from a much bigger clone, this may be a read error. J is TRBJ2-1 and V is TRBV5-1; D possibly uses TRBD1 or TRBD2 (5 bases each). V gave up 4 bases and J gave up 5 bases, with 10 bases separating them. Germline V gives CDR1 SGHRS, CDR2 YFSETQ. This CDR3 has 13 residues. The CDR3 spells CASSVGPNNEQFF. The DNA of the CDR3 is TGCGCCAGCAGCGTGGGACCAAACAATGAGCAGTTCTTC. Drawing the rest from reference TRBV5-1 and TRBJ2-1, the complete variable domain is KAGVTQTPRYLIKTRGQQVTLSCSPISGHRSVSWYQQTPGQGLQFLFEYFSETQRNKGNFPGRFSGRQFSNSRSEMNVSTLELGDSALYLCASSVGPNNEQFFGPGTRLTVL.

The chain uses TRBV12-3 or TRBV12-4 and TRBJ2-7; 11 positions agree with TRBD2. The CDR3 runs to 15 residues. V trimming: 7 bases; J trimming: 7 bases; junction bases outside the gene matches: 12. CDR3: CASTLGLAGGNEQYF. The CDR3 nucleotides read TGTGCCAGCACCCTGGGCCTAGCGGGAGGCAATGAGCAGTACTTC.

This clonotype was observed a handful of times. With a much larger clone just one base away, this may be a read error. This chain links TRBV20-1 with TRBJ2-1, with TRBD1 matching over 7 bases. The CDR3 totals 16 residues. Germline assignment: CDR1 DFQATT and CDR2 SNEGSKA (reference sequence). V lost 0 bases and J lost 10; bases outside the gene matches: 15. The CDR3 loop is CSARDQGSPRGGEQFF. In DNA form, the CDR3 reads TGCAGTGCTAGAGATCAAGGGTCTCCCCGAGGGGGCGAGCAGTTCTTC.

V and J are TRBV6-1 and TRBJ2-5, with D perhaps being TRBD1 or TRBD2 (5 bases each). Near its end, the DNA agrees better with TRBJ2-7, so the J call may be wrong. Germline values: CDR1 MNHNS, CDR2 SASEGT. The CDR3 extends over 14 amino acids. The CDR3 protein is CASSGWGPTYEQYF. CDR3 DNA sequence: TGTGCCAGCAGTGGATGGGGACCTACCTACGAGCAGTACTTC.